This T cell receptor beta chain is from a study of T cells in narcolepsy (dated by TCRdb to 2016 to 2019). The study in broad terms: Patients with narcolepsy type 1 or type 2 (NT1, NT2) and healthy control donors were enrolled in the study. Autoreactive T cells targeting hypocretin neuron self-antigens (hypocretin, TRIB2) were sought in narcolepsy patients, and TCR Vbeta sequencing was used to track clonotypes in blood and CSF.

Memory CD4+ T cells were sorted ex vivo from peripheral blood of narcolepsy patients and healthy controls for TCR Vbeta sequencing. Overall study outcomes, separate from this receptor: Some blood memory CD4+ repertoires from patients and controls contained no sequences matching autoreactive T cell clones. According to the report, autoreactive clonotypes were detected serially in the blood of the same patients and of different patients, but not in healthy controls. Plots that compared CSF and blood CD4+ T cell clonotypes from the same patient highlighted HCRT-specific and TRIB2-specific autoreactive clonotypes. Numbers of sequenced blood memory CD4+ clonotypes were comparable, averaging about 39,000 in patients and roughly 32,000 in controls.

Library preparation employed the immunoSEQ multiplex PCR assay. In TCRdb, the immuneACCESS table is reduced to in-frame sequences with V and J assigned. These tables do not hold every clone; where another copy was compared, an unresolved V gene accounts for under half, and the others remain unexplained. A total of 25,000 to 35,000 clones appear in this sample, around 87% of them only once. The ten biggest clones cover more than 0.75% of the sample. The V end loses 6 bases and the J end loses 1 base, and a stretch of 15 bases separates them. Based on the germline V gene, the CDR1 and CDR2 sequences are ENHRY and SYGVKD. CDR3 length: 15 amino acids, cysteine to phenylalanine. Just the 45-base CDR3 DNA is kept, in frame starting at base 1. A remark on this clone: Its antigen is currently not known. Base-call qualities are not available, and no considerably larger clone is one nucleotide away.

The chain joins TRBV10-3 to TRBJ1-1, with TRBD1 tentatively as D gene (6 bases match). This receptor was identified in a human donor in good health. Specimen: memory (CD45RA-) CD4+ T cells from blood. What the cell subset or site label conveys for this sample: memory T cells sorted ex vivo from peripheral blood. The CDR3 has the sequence CAISVGGVGNTEAFF. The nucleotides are TGTGCCATCAGCGTCGGGGGCGTGGGGAACACTGAAGCTTTCTTT.